These 10 T cell receptor beta chains were all obtained from the same sample, sequenced in a study of blood T cells in healthy people across ages. Using a J-beta primer mix together with a sample-barcoded 5' primer, a second PCR was run for about 7 to 12 cycles. TCRdb ran MiXCR on the 5' RACE reads and lists one entry per CDR3 protein. Seen here are roughly 900,000 distinct CDR3 sequences, less than 35% observed once, and the top ten hold 17%. The sample was blood. The receptors here all came from a woman of 80 years or more in good health.

In this sample, this clonotype turned up a few times. The gene calls are TRBV5-1 and TRBJ1-1; TRBD1 agrees at 7 bases. J gave up 8 bases and V 2 bases, and 6 bases lay outside the gene matches. The CDR3 has 13 residues. Germline V CDR1 and CDR2: SGHRS, YFSETQ. In DNA, the CDR3 is TGCGCCAGCAGCTTAGAACAGGGGACCGAAGCTTTCTTT. Amino acid sequence: CASSLEQGTEAFF.

Ten or more counts support this clonotype. The gene calls are TRBV25-1 and TRBJ2-1, with 7 bases identical to TRBD1. The CDR3 has 14 amino acids. Trimming took 6 bases from V and 7 from J; bases not matched to a gene: 9. Germline assignment: CDR1 MGHDK and CDR2 SYGVNS. The CDR3 sequence: CASRETGNKNEQFF. CDR3 bases: TGTGCCAGCAGGGAGACAGGGAATAAAAATGAGCAGTTCTTC. Looking up the rest from reference TRBV25-1 and TRBJ2-1 gives the full variable domain: EADIYQTPRYLVIGTGKKITLECSQTMGHDKMYWYQQDPGMELHLIHYSYGVNSTEKGDLSSESTVSRIRTEHFPLTLESARPSHTSQYLCASRETGNKNEQFFGPGTRLTVL.

V and J are TRBV20-1 and TRBJ1-6; the D is unclear. This CDR3 region has 13 residues. The germline CDR1 and CDR2 sequences are DFQATT and SNEGSKA (reference sequence). Trimming took off 3 bases at V and 5 bases at J, with 8 bases between the two ends. CDR3 amino acids: CSASRTDNSPLHF. The DNA of the CDR3 is TGCAGTGCTAGCCGCACCGATAATTCACCCCTCCACTTT.

Points on this clonotype: One end of the junction does not line up with germline, which may come from a read error. The rearrangement joins TRBV6-2 or TRBV6-3 to TRBJ1-2, with D tentatively TRBD1 (6 bases). The CDR3 loop spans 15 amino acids. The germline V gene encodes CDR1 MNHEY and CDR2 SVGEGT. This CDR3 is CACSDPQGTHYGYTF. CDR3 in DNA: TGTGCCTGCAGTGACCCCCAGGGGACCCACTATGGCTACACCTTC.

This rearrangement joins TRBV19 to TRBJ2-1, with D maybe TRBD2 (6 bases). Germline CDR1 LNHDA, CDR2 SQIVND (reference sequence). Trimming removed 4 bases from V and 6 bases from J, with 16 bases in between. The CDR3 covers 15 residues. This CDR3 is CASSRLGLTGNEQFF. For the CDR3, the DNA is TGTGCCAGTAGTAGGCTTGGACTAACGGGCAATGAGCAGTTCTTC.

The table lists this clonotype with many counts. The rearrangement joins TRBV5-1 to TRBJ1-6, with D possibly matching TRBD1 (5 bases). The germline gives CDR1 SGHRS, CDR2 YFSETQ. Between the trimmed V and J ends, which lost 0 bases and 6 bases, there was a span of 10 bases. The length of the CDR3 is 15 residues. The CDR3 loop reads CASSLEQAINSPLHF. The CDR3 region has the DNA TGCGCCAGCAGCTTGGAACAGGCGATTAATTCACCCCTCCACTTT.

As concerns this clonotype: A junction boundary mismatches the germline segment, possibly from a read error. The chain couples TRBV5-1 to TRBJ2-5; D call uncertain. The V gene's germline CDR1 is SGHRS and CDR2 YFSETQ. The CDR3 loop spans 12 amino acids. This CDR3 reads CASSLNFETQYF. The CDR3 DNA reads as TGCGCCAGCAGCTTGAATTTCGAGACTCAGTACTTC.

The sample holds many counts of this clonotype. The genes are TRBV7-2 and TRBJ2-5, with D tentatively TRBD2 (5 bases). The V end was cut by 8 bases, the J end by 5 bases, with 12 bases between. CDR3 size: 12 residues. CDR1 and CDR2 from the germline V gene are SGHTA and FQGNSA. CDR3 nucleotides: TGTGCCAGCCAGGCGGGCTGGGAGACCCAGTACTTC. It encodes CASQAGWETQYF. The variable domain in full, completed from reference TRBV7-2 and TRBJ2-5, reads GAGVSQSPSNKVTEKGKDVELRCDPISGHTALYWYRQSLGQGLEFLIYFQGNSAPDKSGLPSDRFSAERTGGSVSTLTIQRTQQEDSAVYLCASQAGWETQYFGPGTRLLVL.

As concerns this clonotype: A much larger clone sits a single nucleotide away, making a read error possible. The chain carries TRBV3-1 and TRBJ2-1; D remains unclear. CDR3 length: 17 amino acids. The ends were cut back, 4 bases at V and 8 bases at J, with 24 bases in the middle. The V gene's germline CDR1 is LGHDT and CDR2 YNNKEL (reference sequence). The CDR3 coding sequence is TGTGCCAGCAGCCCTACACCGGCAAGCCGAAGTTACGATGAGCAGTTCTTC. Translation gives CASSPTPASRSYDEQFF.

The sample holds many counts of this clonotype. The gene calls are TRBV3-1 and TRBJ1-6, with 11 bases matching TRBD1. The CDR3 loop spans 20 amino acids. Looked up from germline, CDR1 is LGHDT and CDR2 is YNNKEL (reference sequence). The V segment lost 2 bases and the J segment 4 bases; nucleotides outside the gene matches: 13. The chain's CDR3 is CASSQLPSGQGASYNSPLHF. CDR3 in DNA: TGTGCCAGCAGCCAACTCCCCTCTGGACAGGGGGCGTCGTATAATTCACCCCTCCACTTT. The variable domain in full, completed from reference TRBV3-1 and TRBJ1-6, reads DTAVSQTPKYLVTQMGNDKSIKCEQNLGHDTMYWYKQDSKKFLKIMFSYNNKELIINETVPNRFSPKSPDKAHLNLHINSLELGDSAVYFCASSQLPSGQGASYNSPLHFGNGTRLTVT.